The next 29 T cell receptor beta chains were all read from a single sample in a study of T-cell reconstitution after alpha-beta-depleted transplantation in children. TCRbeta library construction was performed incorporating unique molecular identifiers. TCRdb ran MiXCR on the PCR reads and lists one entry per CDR3 protein. Of 200,000 to 250,000 distinct CDR3 sequences listed, 12% are singletons. Sequencing used PBMCs from the stem cell graft donor, obtained from the stem cell graft. The receptors here all came from a human donor who donated a stem cell graft to a child with acute lymphoblastic leukemia.

This chain uses TRBV29-1 with TRBJ2-7; D is tentatively TRBD1 or TRBD2 (5 bases each). V was clipped by 6 bases and J by 5 bases, with 14 bases between them. CDR3 length: 12 amino acids. CDR1 SQVTM and CDR2 ANQGSEA come from the germline V gene. The CDR3 sequence: CSVPGPRDEQYF. The DNA for the CDR3 is TGCAGCGTCCCGGGACCCCGGGACGAGCAGTACTTC.

In regard to this clonotype: One base away lies a much larger clone, so this may be a sequencing read error. The rearrangement links TRBV20-1 to TRBJ2-7; 7 nucleotides line up with TRBD1. The CDR3 consists of 13 residues. Germline V lookup: CDR1 DFQATT, CDR2 SNEGSKA (reference sequence). Trimming removed 5 bases from V and 3 bases from J; junction bases left unmatched: 7. This chain's CDR3 is CSAGRQGHYEQYF. The CDR3 coding sequence is TGCAGTGCTGGCCGACAGGGTCACTACGAGCAGTACTTC.

Details on this clonotype: A read error may be the cause here, since a much bigger clone is one base away. The chain is built from TRBV7-1 and TRBJ1-1; D gene ambiguous. Being an ORF, TRBV7-1 has a function that is uncertain. CDR3 length equals 14 residues. CDR3 DNA sequence: TGTGCCATCAGCTTCGTGACTGAGGGCACTGAAGCTTTCTTT. It specifies CAISFVTEGTEAFF.

This clonotype was picked up many times. V usage is TRBV6-5 and J usage is TRBJ2-7; D is possibly TRBD1 (6 bases). V dropped 2 bases and J dropped 4 bases, with 12 bases sitting between them. This CDR3 is 14 amino acids long. Germline V CDR1 and CDR2: MNHEY, SVGAGI. The DNA of the CDR3 is TGTGCCAGCAGTTACGCAGGGGCTGATTACGAGCAGTACTTC. This codes for CASSYAGADYEQYF.

The sample holds a few counts of this clonotype. The chain carries TRBV20-1 and TRBJ2-4, with 8 bases that match TRBD2. This CDR3 spans 13 amino acids. Germline V gene sequence: CDR1 DFQATT, CDR2 SNEGSKA (reference sequence). J lost 7 bases, V lost 6 bases, and 8 bases had no gene match. The CDR3 DNA follows: TGCAGTGCGGAGGGACTAGGCAGCAACATTCAGTACTTC. It yields the protein CSAEGLGSNIQYF.

This clonotype was counted ten times or more. The chain joins TRBV7-2 to TRBJ1-1; tentative D call: TRBD1 (5 bases). Looked up from germline, CDR1 is SGHTA and CDR2 is FQGNSA. The CDR3 length is 13 residues. Trimming shortened V by 3 bases and J by 7 bases, and 12 bases separated the two germline ends. This chain's CDR3 is CASSFGGIGEAFF. CDR3 sequence (DNA): TGTGCCAGCAGCTTCGGGGGTATCGGTGAAGCTTTCTTT.

This clonotype was observed at least ten times. The V call is TRBV20-1, the J call TRBJ2-7; D is possibly TRBD1 (6 bases). The CDR3 is 14 residues long. From germline, CDR1 is DFQATT and CDR2 SNEGSKA (reference sequence). Trimming cost V 5 bases and J 0 bases, with 14 bases left between them. CDR3 residues: CSAPLEDSSYEQYF. In nucleotides, the CDR3 is TGCAGTGCTCCTCTCGAGGACAGCTCCTACGAGCAGTACTTC.

This clonotype was seen only a few times. This rearrangement joins TRBV9 to TRBJ2-3, with 7 bases fitting TRBD2. Germline V gene lookup returns CDR1 SGDLS and CDR2 YYNGEE. The V and J ends lost 0 bases and 2 bases, in that order; junction bases with no gene match: 6. The CDR3 contains 16 residues. CDR3: CASSVVGGSLTDTQYF. The CDR3 DNA sequence: TGTGCCAGCAGCGTAGTGGGCGGGAGCCTCACAGATACGCAGTATTTT.

This clonotype was detected many times. The chain joins TRBV27 to TRBJ2-7, with 8 bases that match TRBD2. The CDR3 extends over 14 amino acids. With V trimmed by 1 base and J by 4 bases, 3 bases remained unmatched. Germline CDR1 reads MNHEY; CDR2 reads SMNVEV (reference sequence). DNA for the CDR3: TGTGCCAGCAGTTTATACGGGAGGGGATACGAGCAGTACTTC. Its translation: CASSLYGRGYEQYF.

The sample holds many counts of this clonotype. The V and J genes are TRBV6-2 or TRBV6-3 and TRBJ1-2, with a tentative D call TRBD1 (5 bases). CDR3 size: 13 residues. V dropped 4 bases and J dropped 4 bases, with 10 bases sitting between them. The V gene's germline CDR1 is MNHEY and CDR2 SVGEGT. The CDR3, as DNA: TGTGCCAGCAGTTCCCGACAGCGCTATGGCTACACCTTC. This translates into CASSSRQRYGYTF.

This clonotype was counted at least ten times. This chain links TRBV6-5 with TRBJ2-7, with 8 bases that match TRBD1. CDR1 and CDR2 (germline): MNHEY, SVGAGI. This CDR3 spans 15 amino acids. Germline trimming cut 5 bases from V and 4 bases from J; bases unmatched to any gene: 10. DNA for the CDR3: TGTGCCAGCAGTCTCATTTGGACAGGGTGGTACGAGCAGTACTTC. Protein product: CASSLIWTGWYEQYF.

A few counts support this clonotype. The chain's CDR3 is CASTVPGQSSYEQYF. CDR3 bases: TGTGCCAGCACCGTGCCGGGACAGTCCTCCTACGAGCAGTACTTC. This chain connects TRBV28 to TRBJ2-7; 7 bases map to TRBD1. After removal of 7 bases from V and 0 bases from J, the junction contained 9 bases not matched to a gene. Germline-derived CDR1 and CDR2 are MDHEN and SYDVKM. The CDR3 totals 15 residues. Complete variable domain (other parts from reference TRBV28 and TRBJ2-7): DVKVTQSSRYLVKRTGEKVFLECVQDMDHENMFWYRQDPGLGLRLIYFSYDVKMKEKGDIPEGYSVSREKKERFSLILESASTNQTSMYLCASTVPGQSSYEQYFGPGTRLTVT.

This clonotype was detected ten times or more. The gene calls are TRBV11-2 and TRBJ1-1, with D unclear. Germline assignment: CDR1 SGHAT and CDR2 FQNNGV. The CDR3 length is 13 residues. Trimming cost V 1 base and J 7 bases, with 10 bases left between them. In DNA, the CDR3 is TGTGCCAGCAGCTTAGTTTGGCAGAGTGAAGCTTTCTTT. It translates to CASSLVWQSEAFF.

This clonotype was seen many times. The chain recombines TRBV9 with TRBJ2-3, with D perhaps matching TRBD1 or TRBD2 (6 bases each). Trimming took off 4 bases at V and 6 bases at J, with 12 bases between the two ends. In germline, CDR1 is SGDLS, CDR2 YYNGEE. The CDR3 consists of 13 residues. This chain's CDR3 is CASSPGAGDTQYF. In DNA, the CDR3 is TGTGCCAGCAGCCCGGGGGCAGGGGATACGCAGTATTTT. Supplemented by reference TRBV9 and TRBJ2-3, the full variable domain reads DSGVTQTPKHLITATGQRVTLRCSPRSGDLSVYWYQQSLDQGLQFLIQYYNGEERAKGNILERFSAQQFPDLHSELNLSSLELGDSALYFCASSPGAGDTQYFGPGTRLTVL.

This clonotype occurred once. A much bigger clone sits one base away, suggesting this may be a read error. The chain couples TRBV10-3 to TRBJ2-3; no clear D gene. The CDR3 extends over 15 amino acids. Looked up from germline, CDR1 is ENHRY and CDR2 is SYGVKD. With 7 bases removed from V and 0 bases from J, the gap between germline ends came to 14 bases. Here the CDR3 reads CAIKLDTASTDTQYF. CDR3 bases: TGTGCCATCAAGTTAGACACTGCTAGCACAGATACGCAGTATTTT.

This clonotype was detected many times. The chain is built from TRBV5-1 and TRBJ2-7; 7 bases match TRBD1. V was clipped by 4 bases and J by 2 bases; unmatched bases: 6. CDR1 is SGHRS, CDR2 YFSETQ, per germline. The CDR3 runs 14 residues. In DNA, the CDR3 is TGCGCCAGCAGCCTACAGACAGGGACCTACGAGCAGTACTTC. It codes for CASSLQTGTYEQYF.

This clonotype was detected a few times. V is TRBV30 and J is TRBJ1-5; D might be TRBD1 (5 bases). The CDR3 contains 14 residues. Deletions cut 2 bases from V and 6 bases from J, with 14 bases between. The germline CDR1 and CDR2 sequences are GTSNPN and SVGIG (reference sequence). CDR3 nucleotide sequence: TGTGCCTGGAGTAGGTGGGGGGAGGGTCAGCCCCAGCATTTT. Translation gives CAWSRWGEGQPQHF.

This clonotype was counted many times. The CDR3 reads CASSLAEGRGYTF. CDR3 nucleotide sequence: TGTGCCAGCAGCCTGGCCGAGGGTCGCGGCTACACCTTC. The chain combines TRBV7-2 with TRBJ1-2; D gene unclear. The CDR3 covers 13 residues. Trimming shortened V by 5 bases and J by 8 bases, and 15 bases separated the two germline ends. Per germline, CDR1 SGHTA and CDR2 FQGNSA.

Ten or more counts support this clonotype. The V and J genes are TRBV29-1 and TRBJ2-5; D is perhaps TRBD1 or TRBD2 (6 bases each). The CDR3 covers 15 residues. Germline CDR1 SQVTM, CDR2 ANQGSEA. Trimming cost V 8 bases and J 0 bases, with 19 bases left between them. For the CDR3, the DNA is TGCAGCACTGACGGAGGGGGGAACTACCAAGAGACCCAGTACTTC. As protein: CSTDGGGNYQETQYF.

This clonotype was recorded many times. The DNA of the CDR3 is TGTGCCAGCAGTTACGGGGCTAGCGGAACAGATACGCAGTATTTT. Translation: CASSYGASGTDTQYF. The V gene is TRBV6-2 or TRBV6-3, the J gene TRBJ2-3; 7 positions agree with TRBD2. After removal of 2 bases from V and 3 bases from J, the junction contained 5 bases not matched to a gene. Germline CDR1 and CDR2: MNHEY and SVGEGT. This CDR3 has 15 residues.

This clonotype has at least ten counts. This chain's CDR3 is CASRLSGGSYEQYF. In DNA form, the CDR3 reads TGTGCCAGCAGGCTTTCAGGGGGATCCTACGAGCAGTACTTC. J is TRBJ2-7 and V is TRBV6-2 or TRBV6-3; 7 nucleotides align to TRBD1. With 6 bases clipped from V and 1 base from J, the junction kept 6 bases outside the gene matches. This CDR3 region has 14 residues. CDR1 is MNHEY and CDR2 is SVGEGT in the germline V gene.

This clonotype appeared many times. V is TRBV6-1 and J is TRBJ2-7; the match to TRBD1 covers 7 bases. Germline trimming cut 7 bases from V and 5 bases from J; bases unmatched to any gene: 17. From germline, CDR1 is MNHNS and CDR2 SASEGT. The CDR3 contains 16 residues. CDR3 sequence (DNA): TGTGCCAGCACACAGATTACAGGGGTTGGTTTCCACGAGCAGTACTTC. Translated: CASTQITGVGFHEQYF.

About this clonotype itself: Just one base apart from a much larger clone, this may be a read error. This rearrangement joins TRBV12-3 or TRBV12-4 to TRBJ2-1, with D perhaps matching TRBD1 (5 bases). Trimming pared 2 bases from V and 8 bases from J, leaving 19 bases between. The CDR3 consists of 16 residues. CDR3 sequence: CASSLQFRKGWDEQFF. The CDR3, as DNA: TGTGCCAGCAGTTTACAGTTCCGAAAGGGGTGGGATGAGCAGTTCTTC.

This clonotype was found many times. V and J are TRBV6-6 and TRBJ2-7; D is possibly TRBD1 (7 bases). V lost 11 bases, J lost 4 bases, and 18 bases lay in between. CDR3 length equals 13 residues. Germline V CDR1 and CDR2: MNHNY, SVGAGI (reference sequence). DNA of the CDR3: TGTGCCTGTGGCGGGACAGCTCCTTACGAGCAGTACTTC. This codes for CACGGTAPYEQYF.

The chain recombines TRBV7-8 with TRBJ2-5; D not resolved. Trimming took 2 bases from V and 7 from J, leaving 14 bases between them. The CDR3 contains 14 residues. Germline CDR1 and CDR2: SGHVS and FQNEAQ. CDR3 sequence reads: CASSLPPLPRTQYF. The CDR3 DNA reads TGTGCCAGCAGCTTACCGCCCCTCCCCAGGACCCAGTACTTC.

This clonotype has a handful of counts. This chain connects TRBV7-2 to TRBJ1-2; 8 positions agree with TRBD1. The V gene's germline CDR1 is SGHTA and CDR2 FQGNSA. This CDR3 contains 15 residues. Unmatched junction bases numbered 6, after V lost 2 bases and J lost 4 bases. The CDR3 bases are TGTGCCAGCAGCTTATCAGGGGGCTCTCTCTATGGCTACACCTTC. This gives the protein CASSLSGGSLYGYTF.

This clonotype occurred many times. V usage is TRBV5-1 and J usage is TRBJ2-7; 8 nucleotides match TRBD1. CDR1 is SGHRS and CDR2 is YFSETQ in the germline V gene. After removal of 3 bases from V and 0 bases from J, the junction contained 5 bases not matched to a gene. This CDR3 comprises 15 residues. This CDR3 is CASSSDRGGSYEQYF. DNA for the CDR3: TGCGCCAGCAGCTCAGACAGGGGAGGCTCCTACGAGCAGTACTTC.

The CDR3 spells CASSERNSGANVLTF. The CDR3 DNA sequence: TGTGCCAGCAGTGAAAGAAATTCTGGGGCCAACGTCCTGACTTTC. This chain connects TRBV6-1 to TRBJ2-6, with D hard to call. V dropped 2 bases and J dropped 1 base, with 6 bases sitting between them. The CDR3 is made up of 15 amino acids. CDR1 is MNHNS and CDR2 is SASEGT in the germline V gene.

The table lists this clonotype with many counts. The chain recombines TRBV20-1 with TRBJ2-3; 9 bases line up with TRBD2. J lost 6 bases, V lost 4 bases, and 14 bases had no gene match. The CDR3 extends over 16 amino acids. The germline V gene encodes CDR1 DFQATT and CDR2 SNEGSKA (reference sequence). Here the CDR3 reads CSATTAGGAGIDTQYF. The CDR3 nucleotides read TGCAGTGCTACTACGGCGGGAGGGGCCGGAATTGATACGCAGTATTTT.